This entry describes one T cell receptor (beta chain). The data belong to a study of blood T cell repertoires in COVID-19. Overall study: COVID-19 samples from acute and convalescent phases originated in the United States, Italy and Spain. T cells, B-cell-depleted T cells, or PBMCs supplied cDNA or gDNA.

TCRdb's copy holds only in-frame clones and misses some; the assay was immunoSEQ multiplex PCR. The data show some 190,000 clones, around 85% seen once. Germline CDR1 is LGHDT and CDR2 is YNNKEL (reference sequence). The CDR3 loop spans 12 amino acids. V was shortened by 0 bases and J by 11 bases, with 10 bases between the two germline ends. The chain has TRBV3-1 (or the pseudogene TRBV3-2) and TRBJ1-1; no clear D gene. The specimen sequenced was peripheral blood. This TCR was recovered from a man aged 55 to 70 with acute or convalescent COVID-19. The CDR3 is CASSQDQQPAFF. The CDR3 coding sequence is TGTGCCAGCAGCCAAGATCAACAGCCGGCTTTCTTT.